Listed below are T cell receptor beta chains from one sample, sequenced in a study of blood T cell repertoires in COVID-19. The data were produced by immunoSEQ multiplex PCR, yet TCRdb's version contains in-frame clones alone and is incomplete. Among hundreds of thousands of clones listed, roughly nine tenths were seen once. Material for sequencing was PBMCs or T cells enriched from blood (not recorded which). The receptors derive from a woman in her sixties who had recovered from COVID-19. The CDR3 runs from the conserved cysteine through the conserved F or W. A D gene is named only where the DNA matches it firmly. Size values are once, few and many counts, or a class for expanded clones, and some rows have none.

length: 16
J: TRBJ1-2
V: TRBV27
D: NA
size: NA
CDR3: CASSLRPGRGYYGYTF
DNA: TGTGCCAGCAGTTTACGTCCAGGCAGGGGCTACTATGGCTACACCTTC

length: 13
J: TRBJ2-5
V: TRBV5-1
D: NA
size: NA
CDR3: CASRVQAEETQYF
DNA: TGCGCCAGCAGGGTACAGGCCGAAGAGACCCAGTACTTC

length: 15
J: TRBJ2-1
V: TRBV4-1
D: TRBD2
size: NA
CDR3: CASTPGGGAFNEQFF
DNA: TGCGCCAGCACCCCGGGAGGGGGGGCGTTCAATGAGCAGTTCTTC

length: 11
J: TRBJ2-5
V: TRBV2
D: NA
size: NA
CDR3: CASTGVETQYF
DNA: TGTGCCAGCACAGGGGTGGAGACCCAGTACTTC

length: 17
J: TRBJ1-1
V: TRBV29-1
D: NA
size: once
CDR3: CSAYTDTPYPMNTEAFF
DNA: TGCAGCGCCTACACAGACACTCCCTACCCCATGAACACTGAAGCTTTCTTT

length: 14
J: TRBJ2-1
V: TRBV5-1
D: NA
size: NA
CDR3: CASSLEQTYNEQFF
DNA: TGCGCCAGCAGCTTGGAACAGACCTACAATGAGCAGTTCTTC

length: 15
J: TRBJ2-5
V: TRBV24-1
D: TRBD1
size: once
CDR3: CATQRGTGLQETQYF
DNA: TGTGCCACCCAAAGAGGGACAGGGCTCCAAGAGACCCAGTACTTC

length: 16
J: TRBJ1-2
V: TRBV6-5
D: NA
size: NA
CDR3: CASSYSPYDLNYGYTF
DNA: TGTGCCAGCAGTTACTCTCCCTACGATCTTAACTATGGCTACACCTTC

length: 15
J: TRBJ2-5
V: TRBV5-6
D: TRBD1
size: NA
CDR3: CASSLGWDSQETQYF
DNA: TGTGCCAGCAGCTTGGGGTGGGACAGCCAAGAGACCCAGTACTTC

length: 15
J: TRBJ1-2
V: TRBV12-5
D: TRBD1
size: NA
CDR3: CASGLVLDRGNGYTF
DNA: TGTGCTAGTGGTTTGGTACTAGACAGGGGGAATGGCTACACCTTC

length: 15
J: TRBJ2-5
V: TRBV5-8
D: NA
size: NA
CDR3: CASSWTGTWVETQYF
DNA: TGTGCCAGCAGCTGGACCGGGACATGGGTAGAGACCCAGTACTTC

length: 14
J: TRBJ1-1
V: TRBV29-1
D: NA
size: NA
CDR3: CSVEDEFRNTEAFF
DNA: TGCAGCGTTGAAGACGAGTTTAGGAACACTGAAGCTTTCTTT

length: 11
J: TRBJ1-4
V: TRBV29-1
D: NA
size: once
CDR3: CSVRDNEKLFF
DNA: TGCAGCGTCCGGGACAACGAAAAACTGTTTTTT

length: 15
J: TRBJ2-1
V: TRBV24-1
D: TRBD1
size: NA
CDR3: CATSDFGTGDNEQFF
DNA: TGTGCCACCAGTGATTTTGGGACAGGGGACAATGAGCAGTTCTTC

length: 13
J: TRBJ1-2
V: TRBV2
D: NA
size: NA
CDR3: CASKEQTRYGYTF
DNA: TGTGCCAGCAAAGAGCAAACCCGCTATGGCTACACCTTC

length: 12
J: TRBJ2-1
V: TRBV4-1
D: NA
size: NA
CDR3: CASSHTTSEQFF
DNA: TGCGCCAGCAGCCATACCACTAGCGAGCAGTTCTTC

length: 15
J: TRBJ2-1
V: TRBV2
D: TRBD2
size: NA
CDR3: CASSGQLAGDNEQFF
DNA: TGTGCCAGCAGTGGTCAGCTGGCGGGGGACAATGAGCAGTTCTTC

length: 12
J: TRBJ2-1
V: TRBV7-2
D: NA
size: once
CDR3: CASSYLSTVQFF
DNA: TGTGCCAGCAGCTATTTGTCGACAGTACAGTTCTTC

length: 15
J: TRBJ2-7
V: TRBV2
D: TRBD2
size: NA
CDR3: CASSLAGGPSYEQYF
DNA: TGTGCCAGCAGCCTAGCGGGGGGGCCCTCCTACGAGCAGTACTTC

length: 16
J: TRBJ1-2
V: TRBV2
D: NA
size: NA
CDR3: CASSVPLEQANYGYTF
DNA: TGTGCCAGCAGTGTCCCGTTGGAACAGGCTAACTATGGCTACACCTTC

length: 12
J: TRBJ1-5
V: TRBV2
D: NA
size: NA
CDR3: CASKGGNQPQHF
DNA: TGTGCCAGCAAAGGAGGGAATCAGCCCCAGCATTTT

length: 15
J: TRBJ2-2
V: TRBV6-5
D: TRBD2
size: NA
CDR3: CASTALGGDTGELFF
DNA: TGTGCCAGCACGGCCCTTGGGGGGGACACCGGGGAGCTGTTTTTT

length: 15
J: TRBJ1-1
V: TRBV24-1
D: TRBD1
size: NA
CDR3: CATRGSGQGNTEAFF
DNA: TGTGCCACCAGAGGGTCGGGACAGGGGAACACTGAAGCTTTCTTT

length: 14
J: TRBJ1-1
V: TRBV6-5
D: TRBD1
size: few
CDR3: CASRIGTANTEAFF
DNA: TGTGCCAGCAGGATAGGGACAGCGAACACTGAAGCTTTCTTT

length: 8
J: TRBJ1-1
V: TRBV30
D: NA
size: NA
CDR3: CASVEAFF
DNA: TGTGCCTCCGTTGAAGCTTTCTTT

length: 12
J: TRBJ1-2
V: TRBV5-6
D: NA
size: NA
CDR3: CASSLGPYGYTF
DNA: TGTGCCAGCAGCTTGGGGCCCTATGGCTACACCTTC

length: 16
J: TRBJ2-3
V: TRBV5-1
D: TRBD2
size: NA
CDR3: CASSLEGTSGTDTQYF
DNA: TGCGCCAGCAGCTTGGAAGGGACTAGCGGCACAGATACGCAGTATTTT

length: 15
J: TRBJ1-5
V: TRBV19
D: NA
size: NA
CDR3: CASSIQGDSNQPQHF
DNA: TGTGCCAGTAGTATTCAGGGTGATAGCAATCAGCCCCAGCATTTT

length: 15
J: TRBJ1-5
V: TRBV12-5
D: TRBD1
size: few
CDR3: CASGSGTAGNQPQHF
DNA: TGTGCTAGTGGTTCCGGGACAGCGGGCAATCAGCCCCAGCATTTT

length: 17
J: TRBJ1-1
V: TRBV21-1
D: NA
size: NA
CDR3: CASSKIDRRQGSPEAFF
DNA: TGTGCCAGCAGCAAAATCGATAGGAGACAGGGCAGCCCTGAAGCTTTCTTT

length: 12
J: TRBJ2-5
V: TRBV20-1
D: NA
size: NA
CDR3: CSASGPQETQYF
DNA: TGCAGTGCTAGTGGGCCTCAAGAGACCCAGTACTTC

length: 15
J: TRBJ1-5
V: TRBV11-2
D: NA
size: NA
CDR3: CASSLEGGYNQPQHF
DNA: TGTGCCAGCAGCTTAGAGGGGGGATACAATCAGCCCCAGCATTTT

length: 14
J: TRBJ1-2
V: TRBV10-3
D: NA
size: NA
CDR3: CAISESEVSGGYTF
DNA: TGTGCCATCAGTGAGTCAGAGGTCTCGGGTGGCTACACCTTC

length: 14
J: TRBJ2-3
V: TRBV2
D: NA
size: NA
CDR3: CASSEGQITDTQYF
DNA: TGTGCCAGCAGTGAAGGACAAATAACAGATACGCAGTATTTT

length: 12
J: TRBJ2-7
V: TRBV6-5
D: NA
size: NA
CDR3: CASSYQDGGQYF
DNA: TGTGCCAGCAGTTACCAGGACGGGGGGCAGTACTTC

length: 12
J: TRBJ2-7
V: TRBV5-1
D: NA
size: NA
CDR3: CASSTANYEQYF
DNA: TGCGCCAGTTCGACAGCCAACTACGAGCAGTACTTC

length: 16
J: TRBJ2-7
V: TRBV25-1
D: TRBD1
size: NA
CDR3: CASSEFLGQGAYEQYF
DNA: TGTGCCAGCAGTGAATTTCTGGGGCAGGGGGCTTACGAGCAGTACTTC